The sequence of this T cell receptor (beta chain) was determined in a study of radiation and T cells in renal cell carcinoma. Documented time point: blood 2 weeks post-SBRT. Sample treatment: 15 Gy SBRT to primary tumor, nephrectomy 4 weeks later. CDR1 and CDR2 (germline): MGHRA, YSYEKL. The CDR3 sequence is 18 residues long. V lost 3 bases and J lost 8; bases outside the gene matches: 15. Notes on this clone: Its antigen is as yet unknown.

The study's findings and limits: Baseline intratumoral clonotype presence is unknown without pretreatment biopsies.

TCRdb keeps only in-frame clones here, not all; method: immunoSEQ multiplex PCR. Altogether roughly 130,000 clones are present, approximately 80% being singletons, with the ten largest covering 1.9%. The source is a woman in her sixties or seventies with renal cell carcinoma. This chain connects TRBV4-1 to TRBJ2-1; the match to TRBD1 covers 11 bases. The starting material was blood, obtained from a patient whose treatment included radiotherapy and nephrectomy. CDR3: CASSQSRSGTGGRDEQFF. CDR3 in DNA: TGCGCCAGCAGCCAGTCGCGGTCGGGGACAGGGGGTCGAGATGAGCAGTTCTTC.